This T cell receptor (beta chain) was recorded in a study of cytomegalovirus exposure and HLA in healthy donors. The PCR had 60 Vbeta and 13 Jbeta primers. Sequencing was performed with immunoSEQ multiplex PCR; in TCRdb, only in-frame clones are kept and a portion is missing. The table records 150,000 or so clones, 84% of them present only once. Germline V gives CDR1 SGHNT, CDR2 YENEEA. V was clipped by 6 bases and J by 7 bases; unmatched bases: 11. This CDR3 has 15 residues. The sample taken for sequencing was PBMCs. The chain links TRBV11-3 to TRBJ1-4, with 7 bases aligning to TRBD1. The origin of this receptor is a man aged 18 to 30 in good health and CMV-seronegative. In DNA, the CDR3 is TGTGCCAGCAGGTGGGGGGACAGACGAATTGAAAAACTGTTTTTT. It codes for CASRWGDRRIEKLFF. Drawing the rest from reference TRBV11-3 and TRBJ1-4, the complete variable domain is EAGVVQSPRYKIIEKKQPVAFWCNPISGHNTLYWYLQNLGQGPELLIRYENEEAVDDSQLPKDRFSAERLKGVDSTLKIQPAELGDSAVYLCASRWGDRRIEKLFFGSGTQLSVL.